This T cell receptor (beta chain) was obtained from a study of blood T cell repertoires in COVID-19. Across the whole study: Whether acute or convalescent, the COVID-19 samples came from the United States, Italy and Spain.

The V end lost 4 bases, the J end lost 5 bases, and 18 bases lay between the germline ends. The CDR3 covers 15 residues. Germline V CDR1 and CDR2: MDHEN, SYDVKM. In this sample, this clone turned up many times. Contact with a PCR-confirmed or clinician-diagnosed COVID-19 case occurred within 2 weeks of entry. The repertoire was sequenced with immunoSEQ multiplex PCR; TCRdb's copy has only in-frame clones and lacks some. The data show some 320,000 clones, with around 84% seen just once and 1.5% to 2% held by the top ten. This sequence originates from a woman between 25 and 40 years old who had been exposed to COVID-19. This chain joins TRBV28 and TRBJ2-7, with D maybe TRBD1 (6 bases). Sequencing input: PBMCs or T cells enriched from blood (not recorded which). This chain's CDR3 is CASSSLGQKGDEQYF. In DNA form, the CDR3 reads TGTGCCAGCAGTTCCCTCGGACAGAAAGGCGACGAGCAGTACTTC.